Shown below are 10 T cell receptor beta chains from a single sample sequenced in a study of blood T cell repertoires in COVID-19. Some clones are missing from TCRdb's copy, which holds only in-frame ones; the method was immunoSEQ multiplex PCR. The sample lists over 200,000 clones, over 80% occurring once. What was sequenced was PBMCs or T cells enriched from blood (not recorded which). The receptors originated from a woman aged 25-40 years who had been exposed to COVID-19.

The CDR3 here is CASSGDRGTDEQFF. The CDR3 coding sequence is TGTGCCAGCAGTGGGGACAGGGGGACCGACGAGCAGTTCTTC. J is TRBJ2-1 and V is TRBV2, with TRBD1 matching 11 bases. CDR3 length equals 14 residues. The ends lost 4 bases at V and 10 bases at J; junction bases unmatched: 6. Germline-derived CDR1 and CDR2 are SNHLY and FYNNEI. Full variable domain (missing parts from reference TRBV2 and TRBJ2-1): EPEVTQTPSHQVTQMGQEVILRCVPISNHLYFYWYRQILGQKVEFLVSFYNNEISEKSEIFDDQFSVERPDGSNFTLKIRSTKLEDSAMYFCASSGDRGTDEQFFGPGTRLTVL.

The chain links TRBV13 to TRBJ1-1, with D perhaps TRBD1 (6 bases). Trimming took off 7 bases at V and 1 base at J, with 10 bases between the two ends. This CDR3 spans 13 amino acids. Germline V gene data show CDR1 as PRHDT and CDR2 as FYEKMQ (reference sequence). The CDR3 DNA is TGTGCCAGCAAGTACAGGGCGAACACTGAAGCTTTCTTT. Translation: CASKYRANTEAFF.

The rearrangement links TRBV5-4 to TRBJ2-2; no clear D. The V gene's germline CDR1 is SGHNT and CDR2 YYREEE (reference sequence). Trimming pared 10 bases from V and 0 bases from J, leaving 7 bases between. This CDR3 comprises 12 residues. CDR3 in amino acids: CAGSANTGELFF. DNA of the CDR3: TGTGCCGGAAGCGCGAACACCGGGGAGCTGTTTTTT.

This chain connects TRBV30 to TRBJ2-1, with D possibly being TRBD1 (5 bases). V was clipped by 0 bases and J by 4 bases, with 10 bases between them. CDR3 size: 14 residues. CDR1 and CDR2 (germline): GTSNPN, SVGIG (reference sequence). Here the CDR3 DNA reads TGTGCCTGGAGTGTTGCTAGGACATACAATGAGCAGTTCTTC. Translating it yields CAWSVARTYNEQFF.

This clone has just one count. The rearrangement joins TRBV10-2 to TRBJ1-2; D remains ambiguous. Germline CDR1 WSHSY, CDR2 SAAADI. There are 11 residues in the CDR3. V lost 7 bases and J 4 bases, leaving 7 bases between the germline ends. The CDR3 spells CASKGGYGYTF. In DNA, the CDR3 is TGCGCCAGCAAGGGAGGCTATGGCTACACCTTC.

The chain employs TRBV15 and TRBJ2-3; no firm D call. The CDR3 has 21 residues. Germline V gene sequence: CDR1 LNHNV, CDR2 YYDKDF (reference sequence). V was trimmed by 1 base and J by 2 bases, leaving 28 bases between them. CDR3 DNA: TGTGCCACCAGCAGAGCTGTGGCTGTTATGACATCAACATGGAACACAGATACGCAGTATTTT. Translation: CATSRAVAVMTSTWNTDTQYF. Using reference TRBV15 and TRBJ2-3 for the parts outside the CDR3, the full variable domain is DAMVIQNPRYQVTQFGKPVTLSCSQTLNHNVMYWYQQKSSQAPKLLFHYYDKDFNNEADTPDNFQSRRPNTSFCFLDIRSPGLGDTAMYLCATSRAVAVMTSTWNTDTQYFGPGTRLTVL.

CDR3 in DNA: TGTGCCAGCAGTTTATCGCTCACTGCGGTCACTGAAGCTTTCTTT. Translated: CASSLSLTAVTEAFF. The J gene is TRBJ1-1, the V gene TRBV27; no clear D gene. Germline values: CDR1 MNHEY, CDR2 SMNVEV (reference sequence). The V and J ends lost 0 bases and 4 bases respectively, with 12 bases between them. This CDR3 spans 15 amino acids.

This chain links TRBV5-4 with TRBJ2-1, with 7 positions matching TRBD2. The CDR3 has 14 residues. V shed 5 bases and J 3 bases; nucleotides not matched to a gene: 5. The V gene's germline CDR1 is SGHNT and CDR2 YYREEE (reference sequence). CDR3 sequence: CASRDGEGYNEQFF. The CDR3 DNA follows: TGTGCCAGCAGGGACGGGGAGGGCTACAATGAGCAGTTCTTC.

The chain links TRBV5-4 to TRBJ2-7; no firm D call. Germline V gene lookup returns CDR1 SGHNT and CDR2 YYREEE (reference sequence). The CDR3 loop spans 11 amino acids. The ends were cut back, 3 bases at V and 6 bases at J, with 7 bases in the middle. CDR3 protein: CASSSGGEQYF. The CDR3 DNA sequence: TGTGCCAGCAGCTCCGGCGGCGAGCAGTACTTC. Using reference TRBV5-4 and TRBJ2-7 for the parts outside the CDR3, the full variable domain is ETGVTQSPTHLIKTRGQQVTLRCSSQSGHNTVSWYQQALGQGPQFIFQYYREEENGRGNFPPRFSGLQFPNYSSELNVNALELDDSALYLCASSSGGEQYFGPGTRLTVT.

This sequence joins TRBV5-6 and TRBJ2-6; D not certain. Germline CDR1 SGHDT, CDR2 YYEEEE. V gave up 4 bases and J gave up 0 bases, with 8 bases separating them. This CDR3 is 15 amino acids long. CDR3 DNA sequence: TGTGCCAGCAGCCTCAGTCCCTCTGGGGCCAACGTCCTGACTTTC. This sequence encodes CASSLSPSGANVLTF.